Detailed here is one T cell receptor (beta chain). What it binds is not known. Unique molecular identifiers were affixed to single, distinct cDNA molecules. Via MiXCR, TCRdb re-called the 5' RACE reads, giving one row per CDR3 protein. In the table there are approximately 42,000 distinct CDR3 sequences, 5.5% to 7.5% of which are singletons. This specimen belongs to a study of early T cells in non-severe SARS-CoV-2 infection. At the level of the study: Chains were not paired, and sequencing was done on bulk RNA from unsorted whole blood. Study-wide results and caveats: Sequences matched to VDJdb favored anti-spike CD8 responses, while private and CD4 specificities were missed.

This CDR3 comprises 15 residues. The germline V gene has CDR1 SNHLY and CDR2 FYNNEI. With 9 bases clipped from V and 2 bases from J, the junction kept 10 bases outside the gene matches. This TCR was recovered from an adult who was a healthcare worker with PCR-confirmed SARS-CoV-2 infection or an uninfected control (not recorded which). The sequencing sample was made of whole blood. The V call is TRBV2, the J call TRBJ2-3; 8 bases are shared with TRBD2. Written as DNA, the CDR3 is TGTGCCAGTAACGGGGGGGCTCGGGACACAGATACGCAGTATTTT. Translation gives CASNGGARDTDTQYF.